This TCR beta chain was recorded in a study of T cell changes during pregnancy in multiple sclerosis. The data were produced by immunoSEQ multiplex PCR, yet TCRdb's version contains in-frame clones alone and is incomplete. The sample consists of 10,000 to 12,000 clones, about 89% of them appearing once. V lost 4 bases to trimming and J lost 3 bases, with 21 bases between them. CDR3 length: 17 amino acids. Per the germline V gene, CDR1 is SGHVS and CDR2 is FNYEAQ. The receptor's source is a female donor in good health, enrolled as a control in a pregnancy study. V and J are TRBV7-6 and TRBJ1-1, with a possible D match to TRBD1 (5 bases). The starting material was CD8+ T cells from peripheral blood mononuclear cells, obtained in the first trimester of pregnancy. DNA of the CDR3: TGTGCCAGCAGCTCCCCGACAGACACGGTTGAGGACACTGAAGCTTTCTTT. It is translated as CASSSPTDTVEDTEAFF.